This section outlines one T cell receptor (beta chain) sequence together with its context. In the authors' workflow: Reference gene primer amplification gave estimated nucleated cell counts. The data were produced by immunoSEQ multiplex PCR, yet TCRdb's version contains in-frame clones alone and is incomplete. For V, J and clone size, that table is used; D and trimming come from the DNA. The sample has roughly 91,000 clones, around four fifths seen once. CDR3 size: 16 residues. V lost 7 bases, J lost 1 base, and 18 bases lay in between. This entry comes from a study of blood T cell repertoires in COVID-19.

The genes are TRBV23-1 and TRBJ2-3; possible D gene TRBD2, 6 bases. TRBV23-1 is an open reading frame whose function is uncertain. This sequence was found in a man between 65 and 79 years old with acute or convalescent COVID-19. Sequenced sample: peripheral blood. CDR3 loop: CASTPGSAAGTDTQYF. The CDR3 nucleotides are TGCGCCAGCACGCCCGGGAGCGCAGCGGGCACAGATACGCAGTATTTT.